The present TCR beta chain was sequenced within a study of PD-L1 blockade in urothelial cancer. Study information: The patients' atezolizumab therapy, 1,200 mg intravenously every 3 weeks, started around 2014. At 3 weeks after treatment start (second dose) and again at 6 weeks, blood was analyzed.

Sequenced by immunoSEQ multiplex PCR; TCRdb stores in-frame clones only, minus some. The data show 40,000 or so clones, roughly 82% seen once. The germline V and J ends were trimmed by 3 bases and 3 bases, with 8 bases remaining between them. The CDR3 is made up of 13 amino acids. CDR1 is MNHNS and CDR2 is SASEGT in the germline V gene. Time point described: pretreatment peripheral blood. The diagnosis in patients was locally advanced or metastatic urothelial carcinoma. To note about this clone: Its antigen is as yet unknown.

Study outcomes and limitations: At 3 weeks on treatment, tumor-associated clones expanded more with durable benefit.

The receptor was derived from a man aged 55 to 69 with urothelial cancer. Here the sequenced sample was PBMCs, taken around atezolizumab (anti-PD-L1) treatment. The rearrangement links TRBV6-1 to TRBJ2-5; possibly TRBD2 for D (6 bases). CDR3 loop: CASSDGGEETQYF. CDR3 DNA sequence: TGTGCCAGCAGTGATGGCGGGGAAGAGACCCAGTACTTC.